This note documents a single T cell receptor (beta chain) sequence. As processed by the authors: Amplified reference gene primers provided the basis for estimating nucleated cell counts. Generated by immunoSEQ multiplex PCR, the TCRdb table keeps only in-frame clones and is missing some. D and trimming come from the DNA, and the V and J calls and clone size come from that table. The repertoire holds a few hundred thousand clones, around 90% seen once, with 5.5% to 7.5% in the top ten. The sample is drawn from a study of blood T cell repertoires in COVID-19. The wider study: The samples span acute and convalescent COVID-19 from the United States, Italy and Spain. T cells, B-cell-depleted T cells, or PBMCs supplied cDNA or gDNA.

The TCR originated in a woman in her sixties or seventies with active or convalescent COVID-19. Sequenced input: peripheral blood.

The CDR3 DNA sequence: TGTGCCAGCAGTTTAGGAGGAGGGACTAACTATGGCTACACCTTC. Translating gives CASSLGGGTNYGYTF. The chain joins TRBV27 to TRBJ1-2; D gene unclear. V was pared by 2 bases and J by 0 bases, with 10 bases between. Per germline, CDR1 MNHEY and CDR2 SMNVEV (reference sequence). The CDR3 sequence is 15 residues long.